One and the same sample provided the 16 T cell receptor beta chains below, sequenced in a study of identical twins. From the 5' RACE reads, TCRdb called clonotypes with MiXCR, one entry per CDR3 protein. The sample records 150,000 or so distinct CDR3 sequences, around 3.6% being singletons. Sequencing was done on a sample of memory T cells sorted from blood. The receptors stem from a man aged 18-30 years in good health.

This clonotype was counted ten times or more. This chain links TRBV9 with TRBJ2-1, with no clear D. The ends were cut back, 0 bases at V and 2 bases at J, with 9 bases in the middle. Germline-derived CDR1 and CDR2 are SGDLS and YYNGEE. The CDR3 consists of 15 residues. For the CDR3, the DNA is TGTGCCAGCAGCGTAGAGGGTGGCACCTACAATGAGCAGTTCTTC. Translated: CASSVEGGTYNEQFF.

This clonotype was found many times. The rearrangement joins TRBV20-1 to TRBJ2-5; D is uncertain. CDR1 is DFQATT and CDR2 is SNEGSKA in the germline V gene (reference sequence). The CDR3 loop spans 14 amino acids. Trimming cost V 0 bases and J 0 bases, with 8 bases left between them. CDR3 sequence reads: CSARDLGYQETQYF. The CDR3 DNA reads TGCAGTGCTAGAGATCTCGGGTACCAAGAGACCCAGTACTTC.

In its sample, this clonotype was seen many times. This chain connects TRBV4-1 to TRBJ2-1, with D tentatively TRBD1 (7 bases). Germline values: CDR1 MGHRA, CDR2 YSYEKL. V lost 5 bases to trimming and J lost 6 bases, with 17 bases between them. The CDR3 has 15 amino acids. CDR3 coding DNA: TGCGCCAGCAGCTACGACAGGGTGGGGGGCAATGAGCAGTTCTTC. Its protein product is CASSYDRVGGNEQFF.

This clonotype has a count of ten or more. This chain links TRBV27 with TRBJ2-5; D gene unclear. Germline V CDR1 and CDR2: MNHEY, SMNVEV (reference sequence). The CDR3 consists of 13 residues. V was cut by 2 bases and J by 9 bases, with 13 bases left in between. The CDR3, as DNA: TGTGCCAGCAGTTTAGGCACTCCAGGAGCCCAGTACTTC. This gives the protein CASSLGTPGAQYF.

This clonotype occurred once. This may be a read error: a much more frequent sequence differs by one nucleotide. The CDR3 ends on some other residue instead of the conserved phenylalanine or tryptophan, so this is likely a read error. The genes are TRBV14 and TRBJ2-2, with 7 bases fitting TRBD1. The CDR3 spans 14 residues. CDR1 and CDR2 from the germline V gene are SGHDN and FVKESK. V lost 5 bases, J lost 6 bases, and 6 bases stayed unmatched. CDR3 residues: CASSSFQGAGELFS. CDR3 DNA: TGTGCCAGCAGCTCCTTTCAGGGGGCCGGGGAGCTGTTTTCT.

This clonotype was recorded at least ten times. The CDR3 sequence: CSARDPRGGGEKLFF. The CDR3, as DNA: TGCAGTGCTAGGGACCCTCGAGGGGGAGGTGAAAAACTGTTTTTT. The chain couples TRBV20-1 to TRBJ1-4, with a possible D match to TRBD1 (6 bases). V dropped 3 bases and J dropped 7 bases, with 18 bases sitting between them. This CDR3 is 15 amino acids long. CDR1 DFQATT and CDR2 SNEGSKA come from the germline V gene (reference sequence).

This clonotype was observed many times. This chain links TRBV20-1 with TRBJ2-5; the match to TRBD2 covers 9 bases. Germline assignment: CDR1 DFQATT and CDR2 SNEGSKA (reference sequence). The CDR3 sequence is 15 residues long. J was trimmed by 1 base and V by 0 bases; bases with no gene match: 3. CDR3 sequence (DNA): TGCAGTGCTAGAGAGGAGACTAGCGGCCAAGAGACCCAGTACTTC. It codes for CSAREETSGQETQYF.

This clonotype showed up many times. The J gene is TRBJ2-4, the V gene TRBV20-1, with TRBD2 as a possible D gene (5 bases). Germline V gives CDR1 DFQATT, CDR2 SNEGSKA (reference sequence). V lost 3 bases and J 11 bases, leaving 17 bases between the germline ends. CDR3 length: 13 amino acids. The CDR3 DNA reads TGCAGTGCTAGGGTGGACGGAGCCGGGGTTCAGTACTTC. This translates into CSARVDGAGVQYF.

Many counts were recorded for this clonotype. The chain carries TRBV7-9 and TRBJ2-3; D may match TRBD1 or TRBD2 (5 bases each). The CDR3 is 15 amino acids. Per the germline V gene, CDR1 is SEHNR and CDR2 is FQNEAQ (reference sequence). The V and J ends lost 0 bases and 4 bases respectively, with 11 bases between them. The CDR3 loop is CASSLANGAADTQYF. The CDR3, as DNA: TGTGCCAGCAGCTTAGCGAACGGGGCTGCAGATACGCAGTATTTT.

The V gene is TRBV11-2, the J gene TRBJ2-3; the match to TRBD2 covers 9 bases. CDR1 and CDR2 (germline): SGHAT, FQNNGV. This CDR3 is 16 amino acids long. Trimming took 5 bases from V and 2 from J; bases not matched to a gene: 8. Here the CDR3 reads CASSPRAGGTTDTQYF. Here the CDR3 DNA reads TGTGCCAGCAGCCCACGGGCGGGAGGGACCACAGATACGCAGTATTTT.

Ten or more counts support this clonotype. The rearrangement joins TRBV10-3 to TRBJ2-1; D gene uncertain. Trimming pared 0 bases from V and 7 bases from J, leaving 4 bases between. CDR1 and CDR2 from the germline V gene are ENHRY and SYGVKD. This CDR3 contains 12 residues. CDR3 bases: TGTGCCATCAGTGAGTCTCTGAATGAGCAGTTCTTC. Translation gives CAISESLNEQFF.

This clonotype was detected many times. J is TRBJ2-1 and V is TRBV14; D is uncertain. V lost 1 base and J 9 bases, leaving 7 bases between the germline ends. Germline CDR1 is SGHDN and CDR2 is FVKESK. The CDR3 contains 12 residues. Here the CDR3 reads CASSQGFSEQFF. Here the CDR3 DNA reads TGTGCCAGCAGCCAAGGGTTTAGTGAGCAGTTCTTC. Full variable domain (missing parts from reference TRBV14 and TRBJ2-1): EAGVTQFPSHSVIEKGQTVTLRCDPISGHDNLYWYRRVMGKEIKFLLHFVKESKQDESGMPNNRFLAERTGGTYSTLKVQPAELEDSGVYFCASSQGFSEQFFGPGTRLTVL.

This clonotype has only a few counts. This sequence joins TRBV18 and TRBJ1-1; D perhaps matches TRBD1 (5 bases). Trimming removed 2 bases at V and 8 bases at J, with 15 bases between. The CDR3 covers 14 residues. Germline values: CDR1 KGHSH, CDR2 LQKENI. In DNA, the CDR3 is TGTGCCAGCTCACCAGGGACTTCAGGGCAAGAAGCTTTCTTT. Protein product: CASSPGTSGQEAFF.

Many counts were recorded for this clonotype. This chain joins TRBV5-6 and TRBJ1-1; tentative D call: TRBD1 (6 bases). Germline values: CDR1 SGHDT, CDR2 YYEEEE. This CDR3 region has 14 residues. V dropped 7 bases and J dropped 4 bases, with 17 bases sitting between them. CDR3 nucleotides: TGTGCCAGCTGGTGGGGGCAAAGGGGCACTGAAGCTTTCTTT. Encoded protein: CASWWGQRGTEAFF.

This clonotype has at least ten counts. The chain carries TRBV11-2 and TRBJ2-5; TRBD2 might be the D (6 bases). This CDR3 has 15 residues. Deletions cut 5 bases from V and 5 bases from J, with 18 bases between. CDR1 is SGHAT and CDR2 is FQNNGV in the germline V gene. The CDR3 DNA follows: TGTGCCAGCAGCCCTAATAGCGGAGGAGGGGAGACCCAGTACTTC. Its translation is CASSPNSGGGETQYF.

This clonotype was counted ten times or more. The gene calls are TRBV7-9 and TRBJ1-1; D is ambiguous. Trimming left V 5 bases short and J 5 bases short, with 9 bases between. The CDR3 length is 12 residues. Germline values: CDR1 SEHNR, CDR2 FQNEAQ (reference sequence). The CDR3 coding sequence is TGTGCCAGCAGCAACGGGCAGACTGAAGCTTTCTTT. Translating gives CASSNGQTEAFF.